What follows are 2 T cell receptor beta chains derived from one specimen sequenced in a study of molecular identifiers for immune sequencing clone quantification. Each CDR3 protein is one row after TCRdb ran MiXCR on the PCR reads. Of 55,000 to 75,000 distinct CDR3 sequences in the sample, around a sixth were seen once. The sequenced sample was naive CD8+ T cells from blood, with Jurkat cell RNA spiked in. Subset here: FACS-sorted CD8+CD4-CCR7+CD45RA+ naive T cells. The receptor set was obtained from a human donor in good health. Some libraries in this study had Jurkat cell RNA spiked in.

This clonotype was picked up many times. V is TRBV15 and J is TRBJ2-7; D gene unclear. Germline V gene lookup returns CDR1 LNHNV and CDR2 YYDKDF (reference sequence). This CDR3 has 13 amino acids. V lost 0 bases and J lost 0, with 3 bases in between. CDR3 residues: CATSREDSYEQYF. As DNA, the CDR3 is TGTGCCACCAGCAGAGAGGACTCCTACGAGCAGTACTTC.

This clonotype showed up many times. This chain links TRBV29-1 with TRBJ2-7; a possible D gene is TRBD2 (5 bases). V lost 7 bases, J lost 0 bases, and 10 bases lay in between. CDR3 length: 12 amino acids. Looked up from germline, CDR1 is SQVTM and CDR2 is ANQGSEA. As DNA, the CDR3 is TGCAGCGCCGTCCGGGGCTCCTACGAGCAGTACTTC. It is translated as CSAVRGSYEQYF.